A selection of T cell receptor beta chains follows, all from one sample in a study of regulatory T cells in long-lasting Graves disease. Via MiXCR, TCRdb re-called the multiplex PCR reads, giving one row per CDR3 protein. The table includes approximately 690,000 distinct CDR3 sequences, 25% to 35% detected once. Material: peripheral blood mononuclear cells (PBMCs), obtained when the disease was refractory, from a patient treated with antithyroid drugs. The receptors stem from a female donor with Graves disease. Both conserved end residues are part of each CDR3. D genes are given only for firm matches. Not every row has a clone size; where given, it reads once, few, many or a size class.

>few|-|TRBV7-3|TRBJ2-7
CASSLARGDYEQYF
TGTGCCAGCAGCTTAGCCAGGGGAGACTACGAGCAGTACTTC
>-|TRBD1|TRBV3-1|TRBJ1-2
CASSQDRQGARGHTF
TGTGCCAGCAGCCAAGATCGACAGGGGGCTCGTGGCCACACCTTC
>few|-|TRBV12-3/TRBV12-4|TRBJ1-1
CASTLLTGSTEAFF
TGTGCCAGCACCCTACTAACAGGGTCGACTGAAGCTTTCTTT
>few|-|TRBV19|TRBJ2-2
CASRPEADYSAWNTGELFF
TGTGCCAGTAGACCAGAAGCGGACTACTCTGCGTGGAACACCGGGGAGCTGTTTTTT
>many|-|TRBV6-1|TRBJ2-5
CASSVTSRGETQYF
TGTGCCAGCAGTGTCACTAGCAGGGGAGAGACCCAGTACTTC
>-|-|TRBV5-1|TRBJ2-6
CASSLEKAGANVLTF
TGCGCCAGCAGCTTGGAGAAGGCTGGGGCCAACGTCCTGACTTTC
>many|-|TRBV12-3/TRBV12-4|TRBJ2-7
CASSLDTGYEQYF
TGTGCCAGCAGTTTAGATACAGGCTACGAGCAGTACTTC
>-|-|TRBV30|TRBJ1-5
CAWSTASNQPQHF
TGTGCCTGGAGTACAGCTAGCAATCAGCCCCAGCATTTT
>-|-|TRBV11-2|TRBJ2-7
CASSYEAPRADYEQYF
TGTGCCAGCAGCTACGAAGCCCCCCGGGCCGACTACGAGCAGTACTTC
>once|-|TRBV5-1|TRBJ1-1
CASSDGRPSTEAFF
TGCGCCAGCAGCGATGGACGGCCGAGCACTGAAGCTTTCTTT
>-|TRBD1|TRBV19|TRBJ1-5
CASRKRQGSGNQPQHF
TGTGCCAGTAGAAAACGACAGGGAAGCGGCAATCAGCCCCAGCATTTT
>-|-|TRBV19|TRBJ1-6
CASSIGQPNSPLHF
TGTGCCAGTAGTATCGGACAGCCTAATTCACCCCTCCACTTT
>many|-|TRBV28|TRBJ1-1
CASSKSHLLAEAFF
TGTGCCAGCAGCAAGTCCCATTTATTGGCTGAAGCTTTCTTT
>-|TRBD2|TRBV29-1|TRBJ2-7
CSALIAGGYYEQYF
TGCAGCGCCCTGATTGCGGGGGGGTACTACGAGCAGTACTTC